This T cell receptor beta chain was profiled in a study of blood T cell repertoires in COVID-19. Study context: The study drew acute and convalescent COVID-19 samples from the United States, Italy and Spain. Sample material is recorded as cDNA or gDNA derived from T cells, B-cell-depleted T cells, or PBMCs.

V was clipped by 5 bases and J by 5 bases, with 15 bases between them. The germline V gene encodes CDR1 SEHNR and CDR2 FQNEAQ (reference sequence). The CDR3 is 14 amino acids. In the source study's methods: Estimation of nucleated cell counts was performed using reference gene primer amplification. TCRdb's table, derived via immunoSEQ multiplex PCR, lists solely in-frame clones and lacks some. V, J and clone size are those of that table, while D and trimming were read from the DNA. In the table there are 250,000 or so clones, approximately 90% of which are singletons. The receptor's source is a man aged 25-45 years with COVID-19, enrolled during active disease. Sequenced input: peripheral blood. The gene calls are TRBV7-9 and TRBJ1-1; possibly TRBD1 for D (6 bases). In DNA form, the CDR3 reads TGTGCCAGCAGCCCGACAGGTTCTATGACTGAAGCTTTCTTT. This encodes CASSPTGSMTEAFF.